This is a list of T cell receptor beta chains from one sample in a study of blood T cells in healthy people across ages. One entry per CDR3 protein, called by TCRdb with MiXCR from the 5' RACE reads. The data hold 1.6 million or so distinct CDR3 sequences, with 34% observed a single time. The sample was blood. These TCRs come from a woman under 40 in good health. Each CDR3 is given with its conserved first and last residue. Only some rows state a clone size, as once, few, many or a class for expanded clones.

CDR3 protein: CASSFGQIINTEAFF
clone size: .
J gene: TRBJ1-1
V gene: TRBV27

CDR3 protein: CASSQEVRDSAPHEQFF
clone size: .
J gene: TRBJ2-1
V gene: TRBV3-1

CDR3 protein: CASTPPGATHEQYF
clone size: few
J gene: .
V gene: TRBV6-1

CDR3 protein: CSAEGGTKTNYGYTF
clone size: few
J gene: TRBJ1-2
V gene: TRBV20-1

CDR3 protein: CASSLLTDTQYF
clone size: many
J gene: TRBJ2-3
V gene: TRBV28

CDR3 protein: CASSENPGFSYEQYF
clone size: few
J gene: TRBJ2-7
V gene: TRBV7-2

CDR3 protein: CSAPVADTPSYNEQFF
clone size: .
J gene: TRBJ2-1
V gene: TRBV20-1

CDR3 protein: CASSLRDPTDTQYF
clone size: few
J gene: TRBJ2-3
V gene: TRBV7-3

CDR3 protein: CASSQRLMQELGGGNQPQHF
clone size: .
J gene: TRBJ1-5
V gene: TRBV7-3

CDR3 protein: CSARTGIETQYF
clone size: .
J gene: TRBJ2-5
V gene: TRBV20-1

CDR3 protein: CASSGDRGPFYKQYF
clone size: .
J gene: TRBJ2-5
V gene: TRBV6-1

CDR3 protein: CASSSAGYLGEQYF
clone size: .
J gene: TRBJ2-7
V gene: TRBV13

CDR3 protein: CASSRSWALEAPTDTQYF
clone size: .
J gene: TRBJ2-3
V gene: TRBV6-1

CDR3 protein: CSANPGFLLMYGYTF
clone size: few
J gene: TRBJ1-2
V gene: TRBV20-1

CDR3 protein: CASSLTQRGAGKTQYF
clone size: few
J gene: TRBJ2-5
V gene: TRBV12-3/TRBV12-4

CDR3 protein: CSARTYESSTDTQYF
clone size: .
J gene: TRBJ2-3
V gene: TRBV20-1

CDR3 protein: CASSYPAREQFF
clone size: .
J gene: TRBJ2-1
V gene: TRBV6-6

CDR3 protein: CASSEDEGSGYTF
clone size: few
J gene: TRBJ1-2
V gene: TRBV2

CDR3 protein: CASRPASSTDTQYF
clone size: few
J gene: TRBJ2-3
V gene: TRBV27

CDR3 protein: CASSQEVGTGDLYEQYF
clone size: .
J gene: TRBJ2-7
V gene: TRBV4-1

CDR3 protein: CASSRRDSTYNEQFF
clone size: .
J gene: TRBJ2-1
V gene: TRBV27

CDR3 protein: CASKHRGRETQYF
clone size: .
J gene: TRBJ2-5
V gene: TRBV28

CDR3 protein: CSVDPWGLAGVNEQFF
clone size: many
J gene: TRBJ2-1
V gene: TRBV29-1

CDR3 protein: CSAPRDRAGYGYTF
clone size: few
J gene: TRBJ1-2
V gene: TRBV20-1

CDR3 protein: CATLDLAKNIRYF
clone size: .
J gene: TRBJ2-4
V gene: TRBV6-1

CDR3 protein: CAGGTGVTYEQYF
clone size: .
J gene: TRBJ2-7
V gene: TRBV2

CDR3 protein: CVSSLPGADTQYF
clone size: .
J gene: TRBJ2-3
V gene: TRBV7-2

CDR3 protein: CASNQRGISTDTQYF
clone size: .
J gene: TRBJ2-3
V gene: TRBV4-2

CDR3 protein: CASSPLTSLRTEAFF
clone size: .
J gene: TRBJ1-1
V gene: TRBV7-2